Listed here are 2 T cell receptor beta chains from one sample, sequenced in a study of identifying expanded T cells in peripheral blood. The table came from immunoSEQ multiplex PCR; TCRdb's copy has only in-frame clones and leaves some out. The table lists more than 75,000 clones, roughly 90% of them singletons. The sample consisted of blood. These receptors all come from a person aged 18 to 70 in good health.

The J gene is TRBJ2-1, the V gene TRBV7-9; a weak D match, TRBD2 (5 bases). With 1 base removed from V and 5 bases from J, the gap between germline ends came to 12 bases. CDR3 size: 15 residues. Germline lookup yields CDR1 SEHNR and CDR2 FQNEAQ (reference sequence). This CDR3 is CASSLEIGGHNEQFF. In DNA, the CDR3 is TGTGCCAGCAGCTTAGAGATCGGCGGGCACAATGAGCAGTTCTTC.

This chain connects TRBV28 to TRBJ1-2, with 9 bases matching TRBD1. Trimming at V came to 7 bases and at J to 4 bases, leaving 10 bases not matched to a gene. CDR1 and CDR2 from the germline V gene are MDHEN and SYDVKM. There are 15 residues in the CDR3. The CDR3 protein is CASTLRDREGYGYTF. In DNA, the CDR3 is TGTGCCAGCACCCTCCGGGACAGGGAGGGCTATGGCTACACCTTC.